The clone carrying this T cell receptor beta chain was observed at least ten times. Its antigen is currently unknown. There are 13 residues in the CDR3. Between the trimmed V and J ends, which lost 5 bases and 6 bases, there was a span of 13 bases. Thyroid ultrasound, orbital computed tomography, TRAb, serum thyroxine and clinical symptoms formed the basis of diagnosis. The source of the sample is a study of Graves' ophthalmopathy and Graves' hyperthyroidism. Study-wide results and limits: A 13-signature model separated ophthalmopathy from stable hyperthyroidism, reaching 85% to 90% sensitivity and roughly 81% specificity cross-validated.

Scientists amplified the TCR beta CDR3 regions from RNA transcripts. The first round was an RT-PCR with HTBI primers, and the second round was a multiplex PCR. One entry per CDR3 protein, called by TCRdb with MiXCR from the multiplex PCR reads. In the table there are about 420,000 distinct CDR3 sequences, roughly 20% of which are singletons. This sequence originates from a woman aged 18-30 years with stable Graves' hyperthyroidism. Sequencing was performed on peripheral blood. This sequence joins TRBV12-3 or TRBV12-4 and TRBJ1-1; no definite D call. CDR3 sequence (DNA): TGTGCCAGCAGTCCCTCCACCTCCGCTGAAGCTTTCTTT. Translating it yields CASSPSTSAEAFF.